The 19 T cell receptor beta chains below come from one sample, sequenced in a study of blood T cell repertoires in COVID-19. TCRdb's table, derived via immunoSEQ multiplex PCR, lists solely in-frame clones and lacks some. Here the sample spans under 300,000 clones, about 88% being singletons. Sequenced input: PBMCs or T cells enriched from blood (not recorded which). The receptors were gathered from a woman aged 50 to 65 who had recovered from COVID-19.

The J gene is TRBJ1-1, the V gene TRBV5-6; possible D gene TRBD1, 6 bases. Trimming stripped 4 bases from V and 1 base from J, with 17 bases between. Germline V gives CDR1 SGHDT, CDR2 YYEEEE. This CDR3 spans 16 amino acids. CDR3 protein: CASSPYAGTTNTEAFF. The CDR3 bases are TGTGCCAGCAGCCCCTACGCCGGGACAACGAACACTGAAGCTTTCTTT.

The gene calls are TRBV5-5 and TRBJ1-4, with a possible D match to TRBD1 (5 bases). CDR1 SGHKS and CDR2 YYEKEE come from the germline V gene (reference sequence). V shed 0 bases and J shed 7 bases, with 16 bases lying between them. The CDR3 spans 16 residues. This CDR3 is CASSLAGTGLFEKLFF. The CDR3 region has the DNA TGTGCCAGCAGCTTGGCCGGCACAGGACTATTTGAAAAACTGTTTTTT.

CDR3 nucleotide sequence: TGTGCCAGCAGTGGAGGTAATTCACCCCTCCACTTT. The encoded protein is CASSGGNSPLHF. V and J are TRBV28 and TRBJ1-6; unclear D gene. Trimming took off 5 bases at V and 6 bases at J, with 5 bases between the two ends. The CDR3 has 12 amino acids. Germline lookup yields CDR1 MDHEN and CDR2 SYDVKM.

This chain links TRBV5-8 with TRBJ1-2, with 10 bases that match TRBD1. Germline lookup yields CDR1 SGHTS and CDR2 YDEGEE. V was pared by 1 base and J by 7 bases, with 7 bases of the junction left unmatched. The CDR3 covers 15 residues. The chain's CDR3 is CASSLYGTGDSGYTF. Here the CDR3 DNA reads TGTGCCAGCAGCTTGTACGGGACAGGGGATTCTGGCTACACCTTC.

The chain carries TRBV18 and TRBJ1-1, with D uncertain. Germline lookup yields CDR1 KGHSH and CDR2 LQKENI. This CDR3 is built from 14 residues. With 3 bases removed from V and 5 bases from J, the gap between germline ends came to 13 bases. CDR3 nucleotide sequence: TGTGCCAGCTCACCCGGGGTCGAAGGGACTGAAGCTTTCTTT. It yields the protein CASSPGVEGTEAFF.

The chain's CDR3 is CASSLLTGPTEAFF. Written as DNA, the CDR3 is TGTGCCAGCAGCTTATTAACAGGGCCCACTGAAGCTTTCTTT. The chain uses TRBV7-9 and TRBJ1-1, with D maybe TRBD1 (6 bases). The CDR3 runs to 14 residues. CDR1 and CDR2 from the germline V gene are SEHNR and FQNEAQ (reference sequence). Trimming shortened V by 2 bases and J by 4 bases, and 11 bases separated the two germline ends.

The chain employs TRBV27 and TRBJ1-5; D might be TRBD1 (5 bases). This CDR3 contains 17 residues. The germline CDR1 and CDR2 sequences are MNHEY and SMNVEV (reference sequence). Trimming pared 0 bases from V and 2 bases from J, leaving 14 bases between. Here the CDR3 reads CASSLSAQGRGNQPQHF. As DNA, the CDR3 is TGTGCCAGCAGTTTATCGGCCCAGGGAAGAGGCAATCAGCCCCAGCATTTT.

This chain links TRBV7-9 with TRBJ2-3, with 10 nucleotides matching TRBD2. The germline V gene has CDR1 SEHNR and CDR2 FQNEAQ (reference sequence). The V and J ends lost 3 bases and 5 bases, in that order; junction bases with no gene match: 8. This CDR3 is built from 16 residues. The CDR3 loop is CASSFAPSGGQDTQYF. The CDR3 bases are TGTGCCAGCAGCTTCGCACCTAGCGGGGGACAAGATACGCAGTATTTT.

The table lists this clone with a count of one. This CDR3 reads CASSQDRMNTEAFF. CDR3 coding DNA: TGTGCCAGCAGCCAGGACAGGATGAACACTGAAGCTTTCTTT. The rearrangement joins TRBV7-3 to TRBJ1-1, with 7 bases aligning to TRBD1. Looked up from germline, CDR1 is SGHTA and CDR2 is FQGTGA. The length of the CDR3 is 14 residues. V shed 5 bases, J shed 0 bases, and the junction held 3 bases outside the gene matches.

The chain employs TRBV7-9 and TRBJ1-4, with 10 bases that match TRBD1. V trimming: 6 bases; J trimming: 3 bases; junction bases outside the gene matches: 4. This CDR3 has 15 residues. Per the germline V gene, CDR1 is SEHNR and CDR2 is FQNEAQ (reference sequence). CDR3 loop: CASSFGQGANEKLFF. The CDR3, as DNA: TGTGCCAGCAGTTTCGGACAGGGGGCTAATGAAAAACTGTTTTTT.

The rearrangement joins TRBV19 to TRBJ1-4; TRBD1 matches 9 bases. CDR3 length: 14 residues. V trimming: 7 bases; J trimming: 8 bases; junction bases outside the gene matches: 8. The germline CDR1 and CDR2 sequences are LNHDA and SQIVND (reference sequence). Written as DNA, the CDR3 is TGTGCCAGTACCACGGACAGGGGCAGCGAAAAACTGTTTTTT. Its protein product is CASTTDRGSEKLFF.

The gene calls are TRBV27 and TRBJ1-2, with 9 bases that match TRBD1. V lost 5 bases and J lost 8; bases outside the gene matches: 6. This CDR3 comprises 13 residues. Germline CDR1 MNHEY, CDR2 SMNVEV (reference sequence). The CDR3 coding sequence is TGTGCCAGCAGTCTCAGGACAGGGGTCGGCTACACCTTC. Its translation: CASSLRTGVGYTF.

The rearrangement joins TRBV11-2 to TRBJ2-5; 10 bases fit TRBD2. Looked up from germline, CDR1 is SGHAT and CDR2 is FQNNGV. V was clipped by 1 base and J by 5 bases; unmatched bases: 10. The CDR3 contains 17 residues. CDR3 coding DNA: TGTGCCAGCAGCTTAGGCGGATCTAGCGGGAGAGACGAGACCCAGTACTTC. It translates to CASSLGGSSGRDETQYF.

The rearrangement uses TRBV7-6 and TRBJ2-1, with D possibly matching TRBD2 (6 bases). The V and J ends lost 5 bases and 10 bases respectively, with 15 bases between them. Germline lookup yields CDR1 SGHVS and CDR2 FNYEAQ. The CDR3 loop spans 13 amino acids. This CDR3 is CASSPGLGGEQFF. DNA of the CDR3: TGTGCCAGCAGCCCGGGACTGGGCGGGGAGCAGTTCTTC.

The chain has TRBV28 and TRBJ1-5, with D possibly matching TRBD1 (6 bases). The CDR3 has 16 amino acids. Per germline, CDR1 MDHEN and CDR2 SYDVKM. Trimming left V 5 bases short and J 9 bases short, with 23 bases between. DNA of the CDR3: TGTGCCAGCAGTGGGACCCGGGACAACTCGGGGCGGCCCCAGCATTTT. Translation: CASSGTRDNSGRPQHF.

This clone was seen a single time. The V and J genes are TRBV4-3 and TRBJ2-1; a weak D match, TRBD1 (6 bases). The CDR3 sequence is 15 residues long. CDR1 and CDR2 from the germline V gene are LGHNA and YSLEER. V dropped 2 bases and J dropped 0 bases, with 8 bases sitting between them. The CDR3 nucleotides are TGCGCCAGCAGCCAACAGGGGAGCTCCTACAATGAGCAGTTCTTC. Translating it yields CASSQQGSSYNEQFF.

The chain has TRBV2 and TRBJ2-2; the match to TRBD1 covers 9 bases. Germline V CDR1 and CDR2: SNHLY, FYNNEI. V lost 7 bases and J lost 4; bases outside the gene matches: 7. The length of the CDR3 is 15 residues. The CDR3 sequence: CASTGTGSRTGELFF. The CDR3, as DNA: TGTGCCAGCACGGGGACAGGGAGTCGCACCGGGGAGCTGTTTTTT.

The chain couples TRBV9 to TRBJ2-1; TRBD2 agrees at 10 bases. J gave up 8 bases and V 3 bases, and 17 bases lay outside the gene matches. Germline V gives CDR1 SGDLS, CDR2 YYNGEE. The CDR3 spans 18 residues. This CDR3 reads CASSGPGGRTSGIDEQFF. The DNA for the CDR3 is TGTGCCAGCAGCGGGCCAGGGGGCAGAACTAGCGGGATCGATGAGCAGTTCTTC.

The V and J genes are TRBV2 and TRBJ1-5, with 7 positions matching TRBD1. The length of the CDR3 is 14 residues. V shed 7 bases and J 3 bases; nucleotides not matched to a gene: 6. In germline, CDR1 is SNHLY, CDR2 FYNNEI. The CDR3 here is CASTPTGSNQPQHF. The DNA of the CDR3 is TGTGCCAGCACCCCGACAGGGTCCAATCAGCCCCAGCATTTT.